Listed here are 26 T cell receptor beta chains from one sample, sequenced in a study of monozygotic twins with cystic fibrosis. Data came from immunoSEQ multiplex PCR; TCRdb stores just in-frame clones and leaves some out. The table has roughly 32,000 clones, around 96% seen once. Sequencing used blood. The receptor source for this set is a girl aged 2-9 years with cystic fibrosis.

The V and J genes are TRBV9 and TRBJ2-1, with 12 nucleotides matching TRBD1. The CDR3 has 15 amino acids. J gave up 7 bases and V 4 bases, and 6 bases lay outside the gene matches. The germline CDR1 and CDR2 sequences are SGDLS and YYNGEE. Here the CDR3 DNA reads TGTGCCAGCAGCCCAGGGACAGGGGGCAAGAATGAGCAGTTCTTC. Protein: CASSPGTGGKNEQFF.

The V gene is TRBV5-5, the J gene TRBJ2-7; TRBD2 agrees at 10 bases. The CDR3 is 14 amino acids. Per the germline V gene, CDR1 is SGHKS and CDR2 is YYEKEE (reference sequence). V gave up 2 bases and J gave up 3 bases; unmatched junction bases: 2. DNA for the CDR3: TGTGCCAGCAGCTTAGCTAGCGGGAGCTACGAGCAGTACTTC. It translates to CASSLASGSYEQYF.

The gene calls are TRBV6-1 and TRBJ2-2; D possibly corresponds to TRBD1 (5 bases). The ends were cut back, 2 bases at V and 5 bases at J, with 6 bases in the middle. Germline values: CDR1 MNHNS, CDR2 SASEGT. The CDR3 has 13 residues. The DNA of the CDR3 is TGTGCCAGCAGTGAACAGGGTACCGGGGAGCTGTTTTTT. This gives the protein CASSEQGTGELFF.

The chain is built from TRBV6-5 and TRBJ1-2; no reliable D call. In germline, CDR1 is MNHEY, CDR2 SVGAGI. CDR3 length: 14 amino acids. The germline V and J ends were trimmed by 3 bases and 4 bases, with 12 bases remaining between them. The chain's CDR3 is CASSYQSGAYGYTF. For the CDR3, the DNA is TGTGCCAGCAGTTATCAGTCAGGAGCCTATGGCTACACCTTC.

The rearrangement uses TRBV27 and TRBJ1-1; D might be TRBD1 (5 bases). V was clipped by 5 bases and J by 4 bases, with 11 bases between them. This CDR3 region has 13 residues. Germline V gene data show CDR1 as MNHEY and CDR2 as SMNVEV (reference sequence). CDR3 bases: TGTGCCAGCAGTGGGCGGGGGGGCACTGAAGCTTTCTTT. Protein product: CASSGRGGTEAFF.

This clone was counted once. Here the CDR3 DNA reads TGTGCCTGGAGTGTGGCATTTTCCTACGAGCAGTACTTC. It codes for CAWSVAFSYEQYF. This chain links TRBV30 with TRBJ2-7; no clear D. Germline values: CDR1 GTSNPN, CDR2 SVGIG (reference sequence). The CDR3 has 13 amino acids. V dropped 0 bases and J dropped 1 base, with 7 bases sitting between them.

This rearrangement joins TRBV19 to TRBJ1-1; TRBD1 might be the D (5 bases). V gave up 5 bases and J gave up 1 base, with 14 bases separating them. CDR3 length: 15 amino acids. Germline V gene sequence: CDR1 LNHDA, CDR2 SQIVND (reference sequence). The CDR3 nucleotides are TGTGCCAGTAGTCCAACTGGGGGAGGGAACACTGAAGCTTTCTTT. Translated, it gives CASSPTGGGNTEAFF. Drawing the rest from reference TRBV19 and TRBJ1-1, the complete variable domain is DGGITQSPKYLFRKEGQNVTLSCEQNLNHDAMYWYRQDPGQGLRLIYYSQIVNDFQKGDIAEGYSVSREKKESFPLTVTSAQKNPTAFYLCASSPTGGGNTEAFFGQGTRLTVV.

The chain couples TRBV2 to TRBJ2-3, with 14 bases matching TRBD2. J lost 3 bases, V lost 2 bases, and 7 bases had no gene match. CDR3 length: 18 amino acids. Germline values: CDR1 SNHLY, CDR2 FYNNEI. The CDR3 DNA sequence: TGTGCCAGCAGTGAAATTGGACTAGCGGGAGGACGGACAGATACGCAGTATTTT. Protein: CASSEIGLAGGRTDTQYF.

The CDR3 region is CASSMEITGSMNTEAFF. For the CDR3, the DNA is TGTGCCAGTAGTATGGAGATTACAGGTTCCATGAACACTGAAGCTTTCTTT. The chain uses TRBV19 and TRBJ1-1, with D perhaps TRBD1 (5 bases). The CDR3 contains 17 residues. Between the trimmed V and J ends, which lost 3 bases and 0 bases, there was a span of 17 bases. Per germline, CDR1 LNHDA and CDR2 SQIVND (reference sequence).

The genes are TRBV7-8 and TRBJ2-7; D is undetermined. Trimming left V 1 base short and J 1 base short, with 8 bases between. The germline V gene encodes CDR1 SGHVS and CDR2 FQNEAQ. CDR3 length equals 14 residues. The DNA of the CDR3 is TGTGCCAGCAGCTTAGATTGGCAGTCCTACGAGCAGTACTTC. Translation: CASSLDWQSYEQYF.

The chain uses TRBV4-1 and TRBJ1-1; D remains ambiguous. Trimming removed 1 base from V and 2 bases from J, with 20 bases in between. The CDR3 loop spans 18 amino acids. Germline V lookup: CDR1 MGHRA, CDR2 YSYEKL. CDR3 residues: CASSQAPFVPARNTEAFF. The DNA for the CDR3 is TGCGCCAGCAGCCAAGCTCCCTTTGTGCCCGCGAGAAACACTGAAGCTTTCTTT.

This chain links TRBV11-3 with TRBJ2-2; D is unclear. Germline V gene data show CDR1 as SGHNT and CDR2 as YENEEA. Deletions cut 3 bases from V and 0 bases from J, with 11 bases between. This CDR3 has 16 amino acids. CDR3 bases: TGTGCCAGCAGCTTGGGAAACGTTGCGAACACCGGGGAGCTGTTTTTT. Amino acids: CASSLGNVANTGELFF. Variable domain in full (rest from reference TRBV11-3 and TRBJ2-2): EAGVVQSPRYKIIEKKQPVAFWCNPISGHNTLYWYLQNLGQGPELLIRYENEEAVDDSQLPKDRFSAERLKGVDSTLKIQPAELGDSAVYLCASSLGNVANTGELFFGEGSRLTVL.

The rearrangement links TRBV4-1 to TRBJ2-7, with D perhaps assigned TRBD1 or TRBD2 (5 bases each). The CDR3 totals 14 residues. Germline CDR1 reads MGHRA; CDR2 reads YSYEKL. V gave up 3 bases and J gave up 0 bases, with 9 bases separating them. In DNA form, the CDR3 reads TGCGCCAGCAGCCAGTCAGGGAGCTCCTACGAGCAGTACTTC. As protein: CASSQSGSSYEQYF.

The chain combines TRBV28 with TRBJ1-2; maybe TRBD1 (5 bases). Per the germline V gene, CDR1 is MDHEN and CDR2 is SYDVKM. V was pared by 6 bases and J by 3 bases, with 8 bases between. There are 12 residues in the CDR3. As DNA, the CDR3 is TGTGCCAGCAGATCAGGGCACTATGGCTACACCTTC. Translated: CASRSGHYGYTF.

This sequence joins TRBV4-1 and TRBJ2-1; possible D gene TRBD2, 6 bases. Trimming left V 0 bases short and J 7 bases short, with 16 bases between. The CDR3 totals 16 residues. The germline V gene encodes CDR1 MGHRA and CDR2 YSYEKL. The CDR3 loop reads CASSQERGGVLNEQFF. CDR3 in DNA: TGCGCCAGCAGCCAAGAAAGGGGCGGGGTGCTTAATGAGCAGTTCTTC.

The chain employs TRBV9 and TRBJ2-3, with 9 bases that match TRBD2. This CDR3 has 16 amino acids. After removal of 4 bases from V and 1 base from J, the junction contained 7 bases not matched to a gene. Germline CDR1 and CDR2: SGDLS and YYNGEE. CDR3 nucleotide sequence: TGTGCCAGCAGCCCCGCTAGCGGGATACGCACAGATACGCAGTATTTT. This sequence encodes CASSPASGIRTDTQYF.

The rearrangement joins TRBV7-9 to TRBJ1-4, with D possibly being TRBD1 (5 bases). Germline CDR1 and CDR2: SEHNR and FQNEAQ (reference sequence). There are 15 residues in the CDR3. V was trimmed by 7 bases and J by 2 bases, leaving 14 bases between them. The CDR3 DNA reads as TGTGCCAGCAAAGTAGGGGATTCTACTAATGAAAAACTGTTTTTT. As protein: CASKVGDSTNEKLFF.

The gene calls are TRBV30 and TRBJ2-3, with 7 nucleotides matching TRBD2. The length of the CDR3 is 13 residues. J was trimmed by 4 bases and V by 3 bases; bases with no gene match: 4. Per germline, CDR1 GTSNPN and CDR2 SVGIG (reference sequence). The CDR3 here is CAWSRTSADTQYF. CDR3 sequence (DNA): TGTGCCTGGAGCCGGACTAGTGCAGATACGCAGTATTTT.

V gene TRBV7-9 combines with J gene TRBJ1-2; unclear D gene. Per germline, CDR1 SEHNR and CDR2 FQNEAQ (reference sequence). This CDR3 is 12 amino acids long. The V end was cut by 2 bases, the J end by 6 bases, with 7 bases between. The CDR3 nucleotides are TGTGCCAGCAGCTTACGGGGAGATGGCTACACCTTC. Its protein is CASSLRGDGYTF.

The chain has TRBV7-9 and TRBJ2-7; 8 bases agree with TRBD2. The CDR3 length is 14 residues. J gave up 0 bases and V 4 bases, and 2 bases lay outside the gene matches. Germline CDR1 SEHNR, CDR2 FQNEAQ (reference sequence). CDR3 nucleotides: TGTGCCAGCAGCTCAGCGGGGGTCTCCTACGAGCAGTACTTC. This encodes CASSSAGVSYEQYF.

This chain uses TRBV10-3 with TRBJ1-1; 7 bases map to TRBD1. The J segment lost 6 bases and the V segment lost 11 bases, leaving 12 bases of the junction unmatched. Germline CDR1 and CDR2: ENHRY and SYGVKD. The length of the CDR3 is 13 residues. The CDR3 nucleotides are TGTGCCGTCCGACAGGGAGCGGGAGCTGAAGCTTTCTTT. This sequence encodes CAVRQGAGAEAFF.

The chain joins TRBV6-5 to TRBJ1-1; maybe TRBD1 (6 bases). Germline lookup yields CDR1 MNHEY and CDR2 SVGAGI. Trimming removed 7 bases from V and 1 base from J, with 13 bases in between. CDR3 length equals 14 residues. The CDR3 bases are TGTGCCAGCATCCCGGGGGGGGCGAACACTGAAGCTTTCTTT. Encoded protein: CASIPGGANTEAFF.

The chain links TRBV19 to TRBJ1-1; the D gene is possibly TRBD1 (6 bases). This CDR3 region has 15 residues. With 5 bases removed from V and 0 bases from J, the gap between germline ends came to 13 bases. Germline V gives CDR1 LNHDA, CDR2 SQIVND (reference sequence). Written as DNA, the CDR3 is TGTGCCAGTAGTCCTGAGACAGGCATGAACACTGAAGCTTTCTTT. Protein product: CASSPETGMNTEAFF.

J is TRBJ1-1 and V is TRBV4-1; D is unresolved. Germline loops: CDR1 MGHRA, CDR2 YSYEKL. This CDR3 is built from 14 residues. V was trimmed by 0 bases and J by 1 base, leaving 6 bases between them. As DNA, the CDR3 is TGCGCCAGCAGCCAAGATTGGAGGAACACTGAAGCTTTCTTT. Protein sequence: CASSQDWRNTEAFF.

This clone showed up just a few times. The chain uses TRBV10-1 and TRBJ1-1; D is perhaps TRBD1 (5 bases). Germline CDR1 is WNHNN and CDR2 is SYGVQD (reference sequence). The CDR3 length is 14 residues. V was pared by 2 bases and J by 1 base, with 8 bases between. The CDR3 here is CASSEAGSNTEAFF. The CDR3 region has the DNA TGCGCCAGCAGTGAGGCAGGGTCGAACACTGAAGCTTTCTTT.

The rearrangement links TRBV11-2 to TRBJ2-5; tentative D call: TRBD1 (6 bases). The length of the CDR3 is 14 residues. The V and J ends lost 6 bases and 4 bases respectively, with 15 bases between them. Germline V gene sequence: CDR1 SGHAT, CDR2 FQNNGV. The CDR3 nucleotides read TGTGCCAGCAGTTCCAGGGGTTTCGGAGAGACCCAGTACTTC. It encodes CASSSRGFGETQYF.